The 25 T cell receptor beta chains presented below share a single source sample, sequenced in a study of regulatory T cells in long-lasting Graves disease. Stated time point: newly diagnosed GD, antithyroid drugs for less than 3 months. With RNA extracted from PBMCs as input, the TCR library was made. Through Arm-PCR of CDR3 regions and iRepertoire HTBI primers, TCR beta libraries were built. TCRdb reprocessed the multiplex PCR reads with MiXCR, giving one entry per CDR3 protein. The top ten clones hold 35% to 45% of a sample with approximately 300,000 distinct CDR3 sequences, approximately 20% of them seen once. The input for sequencing was peripheral blood mononuclear cells (PBMCs), taken at new diagnosis, from a patient treated with antithyroid drugs. The source of these receptors is a female donor with Graves disease.

Ten or more counts support this clonotype. This sequence joins TRBV30 and TRBJ2-2, with no clear D. Trimming pared 1 base from V and 7 bases from J, leaving 13 bases between. The CDR3 length is 14 residues. Germline V gives CDR1 GTSNPN, CDR2 SVGIG (reference sequence). The CDR3 DNA reads TGTGCCTGGAGTGGGTCTTTCTTTCACGGGGAGCTGTTTTTT. This sequence encodes CAWSGSFFHGELFF.

The table lists this clonotype with many counts. J is TRBJ2-7 and V is TRBV11-2, with D uncertain. This CDR3 has 13 amino acids. Trimming took 1 base from V and 3 from J, leaving 7 bases between them. The germline V gene has CDR1 SGHAT and CDR2 FQNNGV. The CDR3 loop is CASSLGTYYEQYF. The CDR3, as DNA: TGTGCCAGCAGCTTAGGGACCTACTACGAGCAGTACTTC.

As regards this clonotype: A read error may be the cause here, since a much bigger clone is one base away. This chain uses TRBV6-2 or TRBV6-3 with TRBJ1-1; no firm D call. Germline V gene data show CDR1 as MNHEY and CDR2 as SVGEGT. This CDR3 is built from 14 residues. Trimming shortened V by 8 bases and J by 6 bases, and 19 bases separated the two germline ends. CDR3 DNA: TGTGCCAGCGGTGGGCAAACTGAAGCCCCTGAAGCTTTCTTT. This sequence encodes CASGGQTEAPEAFF.

This clonotype was counted ten times or more. V and J are TRBV5-1 and TRBJ2-1; 9 nucleotides match TRBD2. J was trimmed by 0 bases and V by 4 bases; bases with no gene match: 8. Germline lookup yields CDR1 SGHRS and CDR2 YFSETQ. This CDR3 is built from 17 residues. The CDR3 coding sequence is TGCGCCAGCAGCCGGACCCTTAGCGGGAGCTCCTACAATGAGCAGTTCTTC. This codes for CASSRTLSGSSYNEQFF.

This clonotype has ten or more counts. The chain couples TRBV12-3 or TRBV12-4 to TRBJ1-2; no definite D call. The CDR3 extends over 11 amino acids. The V gene lost 4 bases and the J gene lost 4 bases, with 4 bases spanning the gap. The CDR3 coding sequence is TGTGCCAGCAGTTACTCCTATGGCTACACCTTC. Translated, it gives CASSYSYGYTF.

About this clonotype: A much larger clone lies a single base off, so this may be a read error. V is TRBV6-2 or TRBV6-3 and J is TRBJ2-4; tentatively, D is TRBD2 (5 bases). Germline lookup yields CDR1 MNHEY and CDR2 SVGEGT. V shed 10 bases and J shed 3 bases, with 13 bases lying between them. The CDR3 consists of 13 residues. This CDR3 is CANPGVGKNIQYF. The CDR3 nucleotides read TGTGCCAACCCCGGGGTAGGCAAAAACATTCAGTACTTC.

This clonotype came up many times. This chain connects TRBV7-9 to TRBJ2-3, with 10 bases lining up with TRBD2. CDR1 and CDR2 (germline): SEHNR, FQNEAQ (reference sequence). With V trimmed by 5 bases and J by 5 bases, 7 bases remained unmatched. This CDR3 is 15 amino acids long. In DNA form, the CDR3 reads TGTGCCAGCAGCCCCCCTAGCGGGAGAAGAGATACGCAGTATTTT. As protein: CASSPPSGRRDTQYF. Full variable domain (missing parts from reference TRBV7-9 and TRBJ2-3): DTGVSQNPRHKITKRGQNVTFRCDPISEHNRLYWYRQTLGQGPEFLTYFQNEAQLEKSRLLSDRFSAERPKGSFSTLEIQRTEQGDSAMYLCASSPPSGRRDTQYFGPGTRLTVL.

This clonotype was picked up many times. Its ends do not fully match the called genes, so a read error is possible. The gene calls are TRBV19 and TRBJ1-5; D unresolved. The CDR3 runs 10 residues. CDR1 and CDR2 (germline): LNHDA, SQIVND (reference sequence). The CDR3 coding sequence is TGTGCCAGCGGCAAGCAGCCCCAGCATTTT. Its translation is CASGKQPQHF.

This clonotype was observed many times. The chain combines TRBV7-8 with TRBJ2-7; TRBD2 matches at 7 bases. V lost 7 bases and J lost 2; bases outside the gene matches: 23. The CDR3 runs to 19 residues. Germline lookup yields CDR1 SGHVS and CDR2 FQNEAQ. CDR3 amino acids: CASTPREGRTKRDAYEQYF. The CDR3 bases are TGTGCCAGCACCCCCCGAGAGGGAAGGACTAAGCGGGACGCCTACGAGCAGTACTTC.

V usage is TRBV15 and J usage is TRBJ2-3, with D possibly TRBD1 on 6 matching bases. Trimming stripped 1 base from V and 3 bases from J, with 11 bases between. CDR1 and CDR2 from the germline V gene are LNHNV and YYDKDF (reference sequence). This CDR3 is 15 amino acids long. DNA for the CDR3: TGTGCCACCAGCAGAGGCGGACAGAGGACAGATACGCAGTATTTT. It encodes CATSRGGQRTDTQYF.

This clonotype has a handful of counts. The chain joins TRBV10-1 to TRBJ2-1, with 7 bases that match TRBD1. Germline CDR1 is WNHNN and CDR2 is SYGVQD (reference sequence). CDR3 size: 15 residues. V was clipped by 2 bases and J by 13 bases; unmatched bases: 14. In DNA, the CDR3 is TGCGCCAGCAGTGAGAGGGGGCAAGGGCCAGTGAGTCAGTTCTTC. Its translation is CASSERGQGPVSQFF.

The V and J genes are TRBV5-6 and TRBJ1-5, with 7 bases lining up with TRBD1. The CDR3 extends over 18 amino acids. The V gene end was trimmed by 2 bases and the J gene end by 2 bases; junction bases not matched to a gene: 13. CDR1 and CDR2 from the germline V gene are SGHDT and YYEEEE. CDR3 residues: CASSFGNRGGRGNQPQHF. The CDR3 DNA follows: TGTGCCAGCAGCTTTGGTAACAGGGGTGGTAGGGGCAATCAGCCCCAGCATTTT.

As to this clonotype: This sequence may be a read error, since a much larger clone differs from it by one base. The V and J genes are TRBV6-5 and TRBJ2-1; 10 bases map to TRBD2. In germline, CDR1 is MNHEY, CDR2 SVGAGI. The CDR3 is 14 amino acids. V shed 2 bases and J 5 bases; nucleotides not matched to a gene: 0. The CDR3 is CASSYGLADNEQFF. CDR3 DNA sequence: TGTGCCAGCAGTTACGGACTAGCGGACAATGAGCAGTTCTTC.

J is TRBJ2-7 and V is TRBV15, with 7 bases that match TRBD2. CDR1 and CDR2 from the germline V gene are LNHNV and YYDKDF (reference sequence). Trimming removed 8 bases from V and 0 bases from J; junction bases left unmatched: 7. The CDR3 is 14 amino acids. The CDR3 loop reads CATAQGGSSYEQYF. The CDR3 coding sequence is TGTGCCACCGCTCAAGGCGGGAGCTCCTACGAGCAGTACTTC. Full variable domain (outside the CDR3, taken from reference TRBV15 and TRBJ2-7): DAMVIQNPRYQVTQFGKPVTLSCSQTLNHNVMYWYQQKSSQAPKLLFHYYDKDFNNEADTPDNFQSRRPNTSFCFLDIRSPGLGDTAMYLCATAQGGSSYEQYFGPGTRLTVT.

This clonotype was seen at least ten times. The CDR3 region has the DNA TGTGCCAGCAGCCCGCCGGGACTGGACACTGAAGCTTTCTTT. Protein sequence: CASSPPGLDTEAFF. The chain links TRBV7-9 to TRBJ1-1, with a tentative D call TRBD1 (5 bases). Trimming pared 5 bases from V and 3 bases from J, leaving 13 bases between. CDR1 and CDR2 from the germline V gene are SEHNR and FQNEAQ (reference sequence). The CDR3 is made up of 14 amino acids.

This clonotype was seen a single time. This CDR3 reads CASSQDQRVGTDTQYF. Written as DNA, the CDR3 is TGTGCCAGCAGCCAAGATCAGCGGGTTGGCACAGATACGCAGTATTTT. V usage is TRBV11-2 and J usage is TRBJ2-3; possibly TRBD2 for D (6 bases). CDR1 SGHAT and CDR2 FQNNGV come from the germline V gene. V dropped 5 bases and J dropped 1 base, with 16 bases sitting between them. The CDR3 sequence is 16 residues long.

The chain carries TRBV6-5 and TRBJ2-5; no clear D. Per germline, CDR1 MNHEY and CDR2 SVGAGI. CDR3 size: 16 residues. V dropped 2 bases and J dropped 1 base, with 14 bases sitting between them. The CDR3 is CASSYQSRLGQETQYF. The CDR3 nucleotides read TGTGCCAGCAGTTACCAGAGCCGCCTTGGCCAAGAGACCCAGTACTTC.

This clonotype was detected ten times or more. The rearrangement joins TRBV12-3 or TRBV12-4 to TRBJ1-3; no definite D call. There are 13 residues in the CDR3. V gave up 4 bases and J gave up 0 bases, with 4 bases separating them. CDR3: CASSSSSGNTIYF. CDR3 nucleotide sequence: TGTGCCAGCAGTTCCAGCTCTGGAAACACCATATATTTT.

The sample holds many counts of this clonotype. The chain has TRBV27 and TRBJ1-5; D uncertain. Per germline, CDR1 MNHEY and CDR2 SMNVEV (reference sequence). The germline V and J ends were trimmed by 6 bases and 11 bases, with 17 bases remaining between them. There are 13 residues in the CDR3. The CDR3 here is CASSLKQAAAQHF. Here the CDR3 DNA reads TGTGCCAGCAGCCTTAAACAAGCGGCGGCCCAGCATTTT.

This clonotype was found a few times. The CDR3 loop reads CASSPGGSAAYNEQFF. CDR3 nucleotides: TGTGCCAGCAGCCCGGGGGGTAGCGCCGCCTACAATGAGCAGTTCTTC. V and J are TRBV5-4 and TRBJ2-1, with 7 bases that match TRBD2. CDR1 is SGHNT, CDR2 YYREEE, per germline (reference sequence). V gave up 4 bases and J gave up 2 bases; unmatched junction bases: 9. There are 16 residues in the CDR3. Drawing the rest from reference TRBV5-4 and TRBJ2-1, the complete variable domain is ETGVTQSPTHLIKTRGQQVTLRCSSQSGHNTVSWYQQALGQGPQFIFQYYREEENGRGNFPPRFSGLQFPNYSSELNVNALELDDSALYLCASSPGGSAAYNEQFFGPGTRLTVL.

Concerning this clonotype: Since a much larger clone is just one base distant, this may be a read error. J is TRBJ1-1 and V is TRBV5-1; 7 bases are a match to TRBD1. Germline V lookup: CDR1 SGHRS, CDR2 YFSETQ. The CDR3 length is 14 residues. The trim removed 9 bases at V and 10 bases at J, leaving 18 bases unmatched. CDR3 in DNA: TGCGCCAACCATCTAGGAGGGGGCCCAGAGTCAGCTTTCTTT. It codes for CANHLGGGPESAFF.

This clonotype has ten or more counts. The V gene is TRBV2, the J gene TRBJ2-5; 12 positions agree with TRBD1. This CDR3 has 16 amino acids. Trimming at V came to 4 bases and at J to 3 bases, leaving 6 bases not matched to a gene. CDR1 is SNHLY, CDR2 FYNNEI, per germline. The CDR3 loop reads CASSAPGQGAKETQYF. The CDR3 DNA reads TGTGCCAGCAGTGCCCCGGGACAGGGGGCTAAAGAGACCCAGTACTTC.

This sequence joins TRBV19 and TRBJ1-1; D possibly corresponds to TRBD1 (6 bases). Germline lookup yields CDR1 LNHDA and CDR2 SQIVND (reference sequence). The CDR3 is 13 amino acids. Trimming pared 5 bases from V and 5 bases from J, leaving 12 bases between. The CDR3 sequence is CASSEGGGTEAFF. The CDR3 DNA is TGTGCCAGTAGTGAGGGGGGGGGGACTGAAGCTTTCTTT.

The rearrangement uses TRBV20-1 and TRBJ2-5; 11 nucleotides line up with TRBD2. J gave up 9 bases and V 6 bases, and 18 bases lay outside the gene matches. Germline loops: CDR1 DFQATT, CDR2 SNEGSKA (reference sequence). The CDR3 sequence is 16 residues long. CDR3 loop: CSAHPPGLAEDVAQYF. The CDR3 nucleotides are TGCAGTGCACACCCACCGGGACTAGCGGAGGATGTTGCCCAGTACTTC.

As to this clonotype: With a much larger clone just one base away, this may be a read error. This chain joins TRBV10-3 and TRBJ2-1, with TRBD1 matching over 7 bases. Germline V lookup: CDR1 ENHRY, CDR2 SYGVKD. This CDR3 has 11 amino acids. Trimming cost V 5 bases and J 14 bases; bases outside gene matches: 6. CDR3 coding DNA: TGTGCCATCAGTTCCGGAGGACAGGAGTTCTTC. It is translated as CAISSGGQEFF.